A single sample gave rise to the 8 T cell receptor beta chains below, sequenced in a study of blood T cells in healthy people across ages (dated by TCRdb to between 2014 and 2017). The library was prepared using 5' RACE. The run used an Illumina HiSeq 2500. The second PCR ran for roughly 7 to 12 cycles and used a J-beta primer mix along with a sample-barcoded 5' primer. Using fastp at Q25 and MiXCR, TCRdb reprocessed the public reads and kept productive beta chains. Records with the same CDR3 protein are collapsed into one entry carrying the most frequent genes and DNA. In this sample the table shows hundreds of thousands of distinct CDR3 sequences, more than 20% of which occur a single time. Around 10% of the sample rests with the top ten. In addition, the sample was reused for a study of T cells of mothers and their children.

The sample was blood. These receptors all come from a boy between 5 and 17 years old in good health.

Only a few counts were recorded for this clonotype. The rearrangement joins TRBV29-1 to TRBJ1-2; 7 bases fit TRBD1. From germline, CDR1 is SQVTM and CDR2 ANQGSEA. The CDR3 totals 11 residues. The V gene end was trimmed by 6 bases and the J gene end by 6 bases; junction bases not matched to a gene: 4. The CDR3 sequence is CSVRQGDGYTF. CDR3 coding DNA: TGCAGCGTCCGACAGGGTGATGGCTACACCTTC.

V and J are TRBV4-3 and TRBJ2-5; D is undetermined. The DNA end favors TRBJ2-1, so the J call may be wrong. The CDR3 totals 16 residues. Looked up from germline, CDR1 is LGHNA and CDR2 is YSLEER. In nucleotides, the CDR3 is TGCGCCAGCAGCCAAGCGGCAGGTGGGCTTTCCAATGAGCAGTTCTTC. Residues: CASSQAAGGLSNEQFF.

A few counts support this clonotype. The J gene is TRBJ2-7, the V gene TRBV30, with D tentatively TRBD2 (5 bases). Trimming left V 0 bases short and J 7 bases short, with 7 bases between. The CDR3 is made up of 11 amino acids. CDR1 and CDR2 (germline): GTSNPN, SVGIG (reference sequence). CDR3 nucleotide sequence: TGTGCCTGGAGTGTACGGGGAGAGCAGTACTTC. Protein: CAWSVRGEQYF.

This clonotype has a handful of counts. CDR3 sequence reads: CASTDGSYEQYF. In DNA form, the CDR3 reads TGTGCCAGCACCGACGGCTCCTACGAGCAGTACTTC. This rearrangement joins TRBV28 to TRBJ2-7; D unresolved. Per the germline V gene, CDR1 is MDHEN and CDR2 is SYDVKM. The length of the CDR3 is 12 residues. Trimming shortened V by 7 bases and J by 0 bases, and 7 bases separated the two germline ends.

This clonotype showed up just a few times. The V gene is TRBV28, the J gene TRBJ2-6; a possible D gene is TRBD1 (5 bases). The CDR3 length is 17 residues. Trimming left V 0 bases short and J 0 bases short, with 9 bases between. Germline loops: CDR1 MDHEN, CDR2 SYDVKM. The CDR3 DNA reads TGTGCCAGCAGTTTATGGACAGTTCCCTCTGGGGCCAACGTCCTGACTTTC. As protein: CASSLWTVPSGANVLTF. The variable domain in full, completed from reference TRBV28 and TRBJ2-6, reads DVKVTQSSRYLVKRTGEKVFLECVQDMDHENMFWYRQDPGLGLRLIYFSYDVKMKEKGDIPEGYSVSREKKERFSLILESASTNQTSMYLCASSLWTVPSGANVLTFGAGSRLTVL.

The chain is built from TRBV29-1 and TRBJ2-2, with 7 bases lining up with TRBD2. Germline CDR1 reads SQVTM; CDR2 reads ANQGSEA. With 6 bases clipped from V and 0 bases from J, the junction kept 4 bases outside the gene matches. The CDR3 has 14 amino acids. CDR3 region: CSVFGLANTGELFF. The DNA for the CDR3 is TGCAGCGTGTTCGGACTAGCGAACACCGGGGAGCTGTTTTTT.

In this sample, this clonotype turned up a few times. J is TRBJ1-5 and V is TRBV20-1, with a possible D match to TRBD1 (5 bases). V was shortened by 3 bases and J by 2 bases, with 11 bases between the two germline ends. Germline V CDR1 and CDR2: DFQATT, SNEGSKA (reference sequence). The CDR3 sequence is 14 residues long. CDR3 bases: TGCAGTGCTAGTTGGGGGATGGGCAATCAGCCCCAGCATTTT. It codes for CSASWGMGNQPQHF.

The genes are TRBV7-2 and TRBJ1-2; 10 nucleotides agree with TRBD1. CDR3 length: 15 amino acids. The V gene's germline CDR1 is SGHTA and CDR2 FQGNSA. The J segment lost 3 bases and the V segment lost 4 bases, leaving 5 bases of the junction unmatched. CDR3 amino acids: CASSSDRGSHYGYTF. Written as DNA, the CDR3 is TGTGCCAGCAGCTCGGACAGGGGGTCCCACTATGGCTACACCTTC.